The rows below give T cell receptor beta chains drawn from one sample of a study of cytomegalovirus exposure and HLA in healthy donors. The method was immunoSEQ multiplex PCR; TCRdb's version includes in-frame clones alone and lacks a portion of them. The data show fewer than 250,000 clones, roughly 79% seen once. The sequenced material came from PBMCs. The receptors come from a male donor in good health and CMV-seronegative. Each CDR3 is given with its conserved first and last residue. The order of the fields is J gene, CDR3 length, V gene, clone size, D gene, CDR3 protein, CDR3 DNA. The D gene is left open where the match is weak. Expanded clones are given a class, and other clones once, few, many or no size at all.

TRBJ2-2	19	TRBV13	NA	TRBD2	CASSSSTRTSGVYGGELFF	TGTGCCAGCAGCTCTTCCACTCGGACTAGCGGGGTTTATGGCGGGGAGCTGTTTTTT
TRBJ1-1	14	TRBV7-9	once	NA	CASRHGGLNTEAFF	TGTGCCAGCAGACACGGGGGGCTGAACACTGAAGCTTTCTTT
TRBJ2-7	16	TRBV5-8	NA	NA	CASSETIRDSSYEQYF	TGTGCCAGCAGCGAGACAATCCGGGACTCAAGCTACGAGCAGTACTTC
TRBJ1-1	13	TRBV7-6	NA	NA	CASSLAYQGEAFF	TGTGCCAGCAGCTTAGCGTATCAGGGTGAAGCTTTCTTT
TRBJ2-5	14	TRBV7-4	NA	NA	CASSPDSPQETQYF	TGTGCCAGCAGCCCAGACAGTCCCCAAGAGACCCAGTACTTC
TRBJ2-3	13	TRBV7-3	NA	TRBD1	CASSATGGDTQYF	TGTGCCAGCAGCGCTACAGGGGGAGATACGCAGTATTTT
TRBJ2-3	16	TRBV7-9	NA	TRBD1	CASSLGRQGSTDTQYF	TGTGCCAGCAGCTTAGGCAGACAGGGTAGCACAGATACGCAGTATTTT
TRBJ1-6	17	TRBV10-1	few	NA	CASRAPRSGNYNSPLHF	TGCGCCAGCAGGGCCCCCCGGTCAGGCAATTACAATTCACCCCTCCACTTT
TRBJ2-7	17	TRBV7-9	NA	NA	CASSLVGGAKPFFEQYF	TGTGCCAGCAGCTTAGTAGGGGGGGCTAAGCCTTTTTTCGAGCAGTACTTC
TRBJ2-1	13	TRBV7-7	NA	NA	CASSLDPPSEQFF	TGTGCCAGCAGCTTAGACCCACCGAGCGAGCAGTTCTTC
TRBJ2-2	17	TRBV4-3	few	TRBD1	CASSRVPTGANTGELFF	TGCGCCAGCAGCCGGGTTCCGACAGGGGCCAACACCGGGGAGCTGTTTTTT
TRBJ1-2	14	TRBV4-2	NA	TRBD1	CASGGDRGRDGYTF	TGTGCTTCCGGGGGGGACAGGGGGCGTGATGGCTACACCTTC
TRBJ2-3	15	TRBV5-6	few	TRBD1	CASSYRDRITDTQYF	TGTGCCAGCAGCTACCGGGACAGGATCACAGATACGCAGTATTTT
TRBJ1-1	13	TRBV18	NA	TRBD1	CASSPGTGGDAFF	TGTGCCAGCTCACCAGGCACAGGGGGTGACGCTTTCTTT
TRBJ1-2	14	TRBV27	NA	NA	CASSKRAGENGYTF	TGTGCCAGCAGTAAACGCGCAGGGGAGAATGGCTACACCTTC
TRBJ2-7	14	TRBV6-5	NA	TRBD1	CASSYGQGGYEQYF	TGTGCCAGCAGTTACGGACAGGGAGGATACGAGCAGTACTTC
TRBJ2-3	16	TRBV10-3	NA	NA	CAISEPEEGFTDTQYF	TGTGCCATCAGTGAGCCGGAGGAGGGGTTCACAGATACGCAGTATTTT
TRBJ1-2	17	TRBV7-9	NA	NA	CASSEVRKTSLNYGYTF	TGTGCCAGCAGCGAAGTTCGGAAGACATCCCTTAACTATGGCTACACCTTC
TRBJ2-7	17	TRBV4-3	NA	TRBD2	CAGRVGWRLAGVGEQYF	TGCGCAGGAAGGGTTGGTTGGAGACTAGCGGGGGTAGGTGAGCAGTACTTC
TRBJ1-2	15	TRBV6-5	NA	TRBD1	CASSSGQLVYYGYTF	TGTGCCAGCAGTTCGGGACAGTTAGTATACTATGGCTACACCTTC
TRBJ2-7	15	TRBV9	NA	NA	CASSRQGTDHYEQYF	TGTGCCAGCAGCCGCCAGGGAACCGATCACTACGAGCAGTACTTC
TRBJ2-7	14	TRBV7-9	NA	TRBD1	CSSSLGGQGNEQYF	TGTTCCAGCAGCTTAGGGGGACAGGGGAACGAGCAGTACTTC
TRBJ1-5	15	TRBV19	few	NA	CATGGGSLSNQPQHF	TGTGCCACCGGGGGGGGGTCCCTTAGCAATCAGCCCCAGCATTTT
TRBJ2-3	12	TRBV7-9	NA	NA	CASKTRTDTQYF	TGTGCCAGCAAAACCCGGACAGATACGCAGTATTTT
TRBJ1-6	15	TRBV2	NA	NA	CASSEENRLGSPLHF	TGTGCCAGCAGTGAAGAAAACAGGTTGGGTTCACCCCTCCACTTT
TRBJ2-1	16	TRBV28	NA	TRBD1	CASSLVDRGLGNEQFF	TGTGCCAGCAGTTTAGTAGACAGGGGTTTAGGCAATGAGCAGTTCTTC
TRBJ2-3	14	TRBV7-2	NA	NA	CASSLLRGTDTQYF	TGTGCCAGCAGCTTATTGCGCGGTACAGATACGCAGTATTTT
TRBJ1-2	17	TRBV14	NA	TRBD1	CASSQGIRNRGNYGYTF	TGTGCCAGCAGCCAAGGGATAAGGAACAGGGGGAACTATGGCTACACCTTC
TRBJ2-5	16	TRBV27	NA	TRBD2	CASSLYSRGGEETQYF	TGTGCCAGCAGTTTATACTCGCGGGGGGGCGAGGAGACCCAGTACTTC
TRBJ2-3	11	TRBV5-1	NA	NA	CASSRSDTQYF	TGCGCCAGCAGCCGTTCAGATACGCAGTATTTT
TRBJ1-6	16	TRBV7-2	NA	NA	CASSPYQGINNSPLHF	TGTGCCAGCAGCCCTTACCAGGGAATTAATAATTCACCCCTCCACTTT
TRBJ2-7	15	TRBV15	NA	NA	CATSREGGALYEQYF	TGTGCCACCAGCAGAGAGGGGGGGGCTCTCTACGAGCAGTACTTC
TRBJ2-7	15	TRBV9	NA	TRBD1	CASSVEQGASYEQYF	TGTGCCAGCAGCGTAGAACAGGGGGCTTCATACGAGCAGTACTTC
TRBJ1-4	15	TRBV5-1	NA	TRBD1	CASSFLQGGNEKLFF	TGCGCCAGCAGCTTTTTACAGGGGGGAAATGAAAAACTGTTTTTT
TRBJ1-2	15	TRBV18	once	TRBD1	CASSPVDRVNYGYTF	TGTGCCAGCTCACCAGTCGACAGGGTCAACTATGGCTACACCTTC
TRBJ2-5	15	TRBV6-5	once	TRBD1	CASSAWTGVEETQYF	TGTGCCAGCAGTGCATGGACAGGGGTGGAGGAGACCCAGTACTTC
TRBJ2-5	13	TRBV5-1	NA	TRBD1	CASRTGGGETQYF	TGCGCCAGCAGGACAGGGGGGGGAGAGACCCAGTACTTC
TRBJ2-3	16	TRBV5-1	NA	TRBD2	CASSSGLAAFSDTQYF	TGCGCCAGCAGCTCCGGACTAGCCGCTTTTTCGGATACGCAGTATTTT
TRBJ2-7	14	TRBV9	NA	TRBD2	CASSPPGLAGEQYF	TGTGCCAGCAGCCCACCCGGACTAGCGGGGGAGCAGTACTTC
TRBJ2-7	14	TRBV9	once	TRBD1	CASSLGQGAYEQYF	TGTGCCAGCAGCCTCGGACAGGGGGCTTACGAGCAGTACTTC
TRBJ2-5	15	TRBV5-6	NA	NA	CASSIVGRGQETQYF	TGTGCCAGCAGCATCGTTGGACGGGGGCAAGAGACCCAGTACTTC
TRBJ1-2	13	TRBV27	NA	NA	CASSLEGGYGYTF	TGTGCCAGCAGTTTGGAGGGAGGATATGGCTACACCTTC
TRBJ1-6	14	TRBV6-1	NA	NA	CASSDPPGYSPLHF	TGTGCCAGCAGTGACCCTCCGGGATATTCACCCCTCCACTTT
TRBJ1-1	13	TRBV30	few	NA	CAWMFHMNTEAFF	TGTGCCTGGATGTTTCACATGAACACTGAAGCTTTCTTT
TRBJ1-1	13	TRBV6-1	NA	TRBD1	CASSRGPGTEAFF	TGTGCCAGCTCCAGGGGGCCCGGCACTGAAGCTTTCTTT
TRBJ2-5	13	TRBV9	NA	NA	CASSVGREETQYF	TGTGCCAGCAGCGTAGGCAGGGAAGAGACCCAGTACTTC
TRBJ1-3	14	TRBV9	NA	NA	CASSVAGRGNTIYF	TGTGCCAGCAGCGTAGCAGGCCGCGGAAACACCATATATTTT
TRBJ1-1	14	TRBV30	NA	NA	CAWSVAGKWAEAFF	TGTGCCTGGAGTGTTGCAGGGAAATGGGCTGAAGCTTTCTTT
TRBJ2-1	15	TRBV27	NA	TRBD2	CASSLSGSSHNEQFF	TGTGCCAGCAGTTTAAGCGGGAGTTCGCACAATGAGCAGTTCTTC
TRBJ2-6	15	TRBV6-5	few	NA	CASSPGTSGANVLTF	TGTGCCAGCAGCCCCGGGACTTCTGGGGCCAACGTCCTGACTTTC
TRBJ2-5	17	TRBV7-7	NA	TRBD1	CASTASPGQGIQETQYF	TGTGCTAGCACCGCGAGTCCGGGACAGGGGATTCAAGAGACCCAGTACTTC
TRBJ2-7	15	TRBV28	few	TRBD1	CASIQTGAISYEQYF	TGTGCCAGCATTCAGACAGGGGCTATCTCCTACGAGCAGTACTTC
TRBJ2-4	17	TRBV4-3	once	NA	CASSQDKGMGAKNIQYF	TGCGCCAGCAGCCAAGATAAGGGGATGGGAGCCAAAAACATTCAGTACTTC
TRBJ1-2	15	TRBV7-6	NA	TRBD1	CASSLAGQGNYGYTF	TGTGCCAGCAGCTTAGCCGGACAGGGAAACTATGGCTACACCTTC